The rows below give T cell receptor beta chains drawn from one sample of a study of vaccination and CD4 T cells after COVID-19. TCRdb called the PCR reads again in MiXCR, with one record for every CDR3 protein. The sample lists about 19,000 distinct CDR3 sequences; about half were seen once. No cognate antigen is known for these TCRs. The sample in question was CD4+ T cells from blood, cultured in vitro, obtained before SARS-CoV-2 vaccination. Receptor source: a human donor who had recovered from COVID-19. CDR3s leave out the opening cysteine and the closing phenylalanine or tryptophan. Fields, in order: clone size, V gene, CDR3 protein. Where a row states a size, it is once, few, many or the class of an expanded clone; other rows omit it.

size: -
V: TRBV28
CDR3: ATYSGTSGRLSETQY

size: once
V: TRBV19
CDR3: ASSDGRYQETQY

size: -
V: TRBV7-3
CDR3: ASSGGADTQY

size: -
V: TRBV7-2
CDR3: ASSLVAAGGETQY

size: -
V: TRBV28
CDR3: ASSLGGTIYQYPSTDTQY

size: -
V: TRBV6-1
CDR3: ASSRPTRGDNEQF

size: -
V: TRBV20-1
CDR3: SAQDTYGYT

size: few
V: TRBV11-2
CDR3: ASSPWGLEQY

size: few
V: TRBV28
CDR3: ASRTGQGAQPQH

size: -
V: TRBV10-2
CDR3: ASRESGQGLSYGYT

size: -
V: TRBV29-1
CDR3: SVTLDRGTYEQY

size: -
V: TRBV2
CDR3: ASSRQQNYEQY

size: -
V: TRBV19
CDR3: ASTGTGFNGEKLF

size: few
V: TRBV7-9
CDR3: ASSWGQGQNTQY

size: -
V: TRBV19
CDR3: ASSRSSTGELF

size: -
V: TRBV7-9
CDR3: ASSPGTASTDTQY

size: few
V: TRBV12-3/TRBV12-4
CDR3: ASSFTQGRGMNTEAF

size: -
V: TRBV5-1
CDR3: ASSLGTVVYNSPLH

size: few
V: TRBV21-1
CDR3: ASSYYEQY

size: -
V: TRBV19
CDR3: ASSPYQAWDQLDTQY

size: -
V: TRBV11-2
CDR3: ASSTRTGVDYEQY

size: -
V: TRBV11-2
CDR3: ASSPGGLAGGRQETQY

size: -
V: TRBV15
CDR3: ATSRDKGAGANVLT

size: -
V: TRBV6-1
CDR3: ASSLKRVNTEAF

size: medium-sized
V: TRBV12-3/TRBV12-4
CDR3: ASSLNGYEQY

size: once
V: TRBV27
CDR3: ASSSPGLPHNEQF

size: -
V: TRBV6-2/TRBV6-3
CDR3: ASSNREGSGQPQH

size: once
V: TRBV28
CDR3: AGSPTDRGFAEAF

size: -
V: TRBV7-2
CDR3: ASSLGGTGGQTQY

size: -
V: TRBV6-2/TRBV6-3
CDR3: ASSSGGSSYNEQF

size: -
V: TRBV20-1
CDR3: SAKAQAGNSYEQY

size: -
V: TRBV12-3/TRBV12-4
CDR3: ASSFNMGETQY

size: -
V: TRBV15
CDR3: ATSRLTSGGYNEQF

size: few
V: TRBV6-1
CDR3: ASSERGTANTEAF

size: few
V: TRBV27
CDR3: ASIRLAGEETQY

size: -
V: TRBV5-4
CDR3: ASSEGRTQETQY

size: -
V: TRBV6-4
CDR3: ASSEFITGELF

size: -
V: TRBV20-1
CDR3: SARKAGQNQPQH

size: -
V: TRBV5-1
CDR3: ASSMTGNQPQH

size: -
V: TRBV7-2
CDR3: ASSLAGGVDTQY

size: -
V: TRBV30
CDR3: AWSVTEQETQY

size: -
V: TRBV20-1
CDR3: SARGQGGSYEQY

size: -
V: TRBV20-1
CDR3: SARLHSGETQY

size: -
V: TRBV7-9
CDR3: ASSLGSGGSRETQY

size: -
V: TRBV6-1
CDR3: ASSRGVAGVGYEQY

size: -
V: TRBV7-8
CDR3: ASRSREYTYEQY

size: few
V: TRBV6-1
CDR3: ASKPWTSGSRETQY

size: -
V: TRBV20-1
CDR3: SAQTGTPNTQY

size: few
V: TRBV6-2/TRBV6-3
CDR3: ASSRPGEDTQY

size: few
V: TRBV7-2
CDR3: ASSPTASNYGYT

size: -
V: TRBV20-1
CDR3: SARTVSSGYT

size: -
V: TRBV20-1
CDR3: SARGLAGGGTQY

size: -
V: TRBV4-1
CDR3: ASSQEWARGRRGNTIY

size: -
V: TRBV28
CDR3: ASSSLDRYNEQF

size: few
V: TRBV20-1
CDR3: SARLGTSGNNEQF